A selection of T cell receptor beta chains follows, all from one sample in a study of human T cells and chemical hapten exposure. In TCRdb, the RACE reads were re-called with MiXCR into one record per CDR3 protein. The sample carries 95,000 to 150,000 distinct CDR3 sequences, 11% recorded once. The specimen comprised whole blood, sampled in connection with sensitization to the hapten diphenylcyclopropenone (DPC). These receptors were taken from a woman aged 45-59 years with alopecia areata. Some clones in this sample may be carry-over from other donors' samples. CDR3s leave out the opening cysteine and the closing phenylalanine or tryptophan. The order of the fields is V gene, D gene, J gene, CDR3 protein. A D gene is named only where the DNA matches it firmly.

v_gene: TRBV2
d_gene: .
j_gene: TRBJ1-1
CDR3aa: ASSNYRNTEAF

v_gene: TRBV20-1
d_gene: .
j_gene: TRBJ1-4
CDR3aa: SARFRTATNEKLF

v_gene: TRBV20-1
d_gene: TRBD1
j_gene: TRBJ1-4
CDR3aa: SARDQGGAGKLF

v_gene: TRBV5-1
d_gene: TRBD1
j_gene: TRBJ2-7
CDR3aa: ASSLDRGQGNEQY

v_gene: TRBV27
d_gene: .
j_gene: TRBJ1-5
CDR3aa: ASSPWVPLNQPQH

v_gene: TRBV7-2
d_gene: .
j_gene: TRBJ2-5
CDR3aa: ASSKDCQETQY

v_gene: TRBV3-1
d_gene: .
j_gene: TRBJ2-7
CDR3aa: ASSGPLEQY

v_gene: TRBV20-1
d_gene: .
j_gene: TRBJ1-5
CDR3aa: SARDRWDNQPQH

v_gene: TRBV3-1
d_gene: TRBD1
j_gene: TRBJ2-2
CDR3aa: ASSSKTGGFGTGELF

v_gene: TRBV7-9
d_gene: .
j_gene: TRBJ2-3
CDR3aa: ASSLSGRSGSTDTQY

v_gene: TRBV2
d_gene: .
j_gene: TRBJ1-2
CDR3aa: ASSSGAVPYGYT

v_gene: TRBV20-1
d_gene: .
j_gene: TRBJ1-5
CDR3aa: SAEQGDQPQH

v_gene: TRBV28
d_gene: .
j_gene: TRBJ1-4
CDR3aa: ASSPHTGLVTNEKLF

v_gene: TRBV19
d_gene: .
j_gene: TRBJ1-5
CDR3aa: ASTPVSGGNQPQH

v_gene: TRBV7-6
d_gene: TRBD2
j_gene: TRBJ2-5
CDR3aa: ASSFHTAGGGETQY

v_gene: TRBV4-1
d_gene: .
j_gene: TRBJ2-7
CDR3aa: ASSQEEGVDAYEQY